This T cell receptor (beta chain) was captured in a study of blood T cell repertoires in COVID-19 (dated by TCRdb to 2018 to 2020). About the investigation overall: Collaborator samples came from the United States, Italy and Spain and covered acute and convalescent phases of COVID-19. Deeply sampled blood TCRbeta repertoires from subjects exposed to, actively infected with, or recovered from COVID-19 were included in the dataset. The samples were drawn from the first 160 participants of the ongoing ImmuneRACE study and from 1,254 subjects provided by 6 global collaborators. Where HLA class I and class II types were available, the types were taken from metadata supplied by the sample provider, not from assay-based typing. The prospective study material was composed of cDNA or gDNA derived from T cells, B-cell-depleted T cells, or PBMCs. A freely available public database, intended as a resource for researchers studying the immune response to SARS-CoV-2, is where the repertoires were released. The sample metadata nearly always contained a de-identified subject ID, COVID-19 status, age in years and sex.

At one collaborating source in Seattle, patients were enrolled during active infection and were followed longitudinally through the course of disease. Each collaborating institution followed its own protocols to collect whole blood in K2EDTA tubes. For TCRbeta analysis, collaborator samples were shipped as frozen whole blood, as isolated PBMCs, or as DNA extracted from either sample type. As concerns this clone: It lacks a known antigen. There are no base qualities to consult, and no much larger clone falls within one base.

The germline V gene (reference sequence) specifies SGHKS as CDR1 and YYEKEE as CDR2. Reading from cysteine to phenylalanine, the CDR3 counts 15 amino acids. Only the CDR3 portion is preserved as DNA: 45 bases, with reading frame beginning at the first base. The junction shows trimming of 0 bases on V and 0 bases on J, plus 7 bases between the germline ends. The investigation overall reported the following: Clinical and demographic metadata were provided uncurated, with the amount varying by source and participant.

The immunoSEQ Assay, a bias-controlled multiplex PCR, was used to amplify TCRbeta CDR3 regions from genomic DNA. From the authors' description of their analysis: The number of nucleated cells in each sample was estimated by amplification of reference gene primers within the assay. Sequence reads were collapsed and filtered to measure the absolute abundance of every unique TCRbeta CDR3 rearrangement. For each sample, productive Simpson clonality was calculated as the square root of Simpson's diversity index across productive rearrangements. Here the immuneACCESS table is served through TCRdb, limited to in-frame sequences with V and J called. Missing clones are a known gap in these copies; in checked studies unresolved V genes cover under half, and the rest lacks a known reason. The V and J calls and the clone size are those of that table, but D and trimming were determined from the DNA. This sample is represented by tens of thousands of clones; approximately 85% of them were singletons. Around 30% of the sample comes from the top ten.

Sequencing used peripheral blood. Here the chain combines TRBV5-5 and TRBJ1-3, with the D gene not confidently named. The source of this sequence is an elderly woman with COVID-19, enrolled during active disease. The CDR3 region: CASSLEGSSGNTIYF. The nucleotide sequence is TGTGCCAGCAGCTTGGAAGGGAGCTCTGGAAACACCATATATTTT.